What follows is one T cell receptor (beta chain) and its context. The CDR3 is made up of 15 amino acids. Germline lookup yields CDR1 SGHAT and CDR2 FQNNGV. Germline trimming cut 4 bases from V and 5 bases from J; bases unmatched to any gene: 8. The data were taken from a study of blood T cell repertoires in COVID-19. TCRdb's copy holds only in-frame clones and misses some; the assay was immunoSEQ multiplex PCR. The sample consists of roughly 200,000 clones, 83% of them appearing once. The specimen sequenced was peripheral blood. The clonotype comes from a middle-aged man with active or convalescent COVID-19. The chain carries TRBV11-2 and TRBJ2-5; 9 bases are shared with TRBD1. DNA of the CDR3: TGTGCCAGCAGCTCTTCGACAGGGGGTAGCGAGACCCAGTACTTC. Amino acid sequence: CASSSSTGGSETQYF.